One and the same sample provided the 22 T cell receptor beta chains below, sequenced in a study of T cells after yellow fever vaccination (dated by TCRdb to between 2017 and 2020). The library relied on 5' RACE. The listed sequencing device is Illumina NovaSeq 6000. Using fastp at Q25 and MiXCR, TCRdb reprocessed the public reads and kept productive beta chains. Entries that share a CDR3 protein sequence are merged under the most common genes and DNA. In this sample the table shows around 120,000 distinct CDR3 sequences, roughly 15% of which occur a single time. The ten largest clones take up around 46% of the sample. The label giving this sample's treatment or condition can be read as: live attenuated yellow fever vaccine strain. Specimen: CD8+ T cells sorted from PBMCs, collected 5 days after the yellow fever booster vaccination. Receptors were obtained from a man aged 18 to 29 who received the YFV17D yellow fever vaccine.

This clonotype was seen a handful of times. The V gene is TRBV6-2 or TRBV6-3, the J gene TRBJ2-1, with 9 nucleotides matching TRBD2. V dropped 0 bases and J dropped 6; count of bases not matched to a gene: 6. Germline-derived CDR1 and CDR2 are MNHEY and SVGEGT. The CDR3 contains 16 residues. The CDR3 loop is CASSYSTAGGSNEQFF. CDR3 in DNA: TGTGCCAGCAGTTACTCGACGGCGGGGGGGAGCAATGAGCAGTTCTTC.

The chain combines TRBV5-1 with TRBJ2-3, with D hard to call. The germline gives CDR1 SGHRS, CDR2 YFSETQ. V lost 2 bases and J lost 1, with 8 bases in between. The CDR3 totals 14 residues. CDR3 DNA sequence: TGCGCCAGCAGCTTCAGAGAACGCACAGATACGCAGTATTTT. Its translation is CASSFRERTDTQYF.

The chain links TRBV9 to TRBJ2-1, with 7 bases that match TRBD2. In germline, CDR1 is SGDLS, CDR2 YYNGEE. This CDR3 comprises 14 residues. V was clipped by 0 bases and J by 5 bases; unmatched bases: 2. CDR3 sequence (DNA): TGTGCCAGCAGCGTAGCCGGGGGGAACAATGAGCAGTTCTTC. Its protein is CASSVAGGNNEQFF. The full variable domain, with the rest looked up from reference TRBV9 and TRBJ2-1, is DSGVTQTPKHLITATGQRVTLRCSPRSGDLSVYWYQQSLDQGLQFLIQYYNGEERAKGNILERFSAQQFPDLHSELNLSSLELGDSALYFCASSVAGGNNEQFFGPGTRLTVL.

The chain uses TRBV7-2 and TRBJ2-1; 9 bases map to TRBD2. Germline V gives CDR1 SGHTA, CDR2 FQGNSA. The CDR3 runs 16 residues. J gave up 6 bases and V 4 bases, and 10 bases lay outside the gene matches. The CDR3 DNA is TGTGCCAGCAGCTGGAAGCGGGGGGTTGGACCCAATGAGCAGTTCTTC. It encodes CASSWKRGVGPNEQFF.

This clonotype was seen a few times. The V gene is TRBV10-3, the J gene TRBJ1-2; 9 positions agree with TRBD1. Germline V gene data show CDR1 as ENHRY and CDR2 as SYGVKD. This CDR3 has 13 amino acids. The V and J ends lost 8 bases and 4 bases, in that order; junction bases with no gene match: 5. The CDR3 sequence is CAIEGQGPYGYTF. Written as DNA, the CDR3 is TGTGCCATCGAGGGACAGGGCCCCTATGGCTACACCTTC.

The gene calls are TRBV4-1 and TRBJ1-4, with D tentatively TRBD1 (6 bases). V was trimmed by 0 bases and J by 7 bases, leaving 12 bases between them. This CDR3 spans 15 amino acids. Germline-derived CDR1 and CDR2 are MGHRA and YSYEKL. The CDR3 DNA sequence: TGCGCCAGCAGCCAAGAGTGGGGGCGAGCTGAAAAACTGTTTTTT. The encoded protein is CASSQEWGRAEKLFF.

A few counts support this clonotype. The chain combines TRBV20-1 with TRBJ2-2; 7 positions match TRBD1. The V segment lost 6 bases and the J segment 1 base; nucleotides outside the gene matches: 2. Germline CDR1 DFQATT, CDR2 SNEGSKA (reference sequence). The CDR3 contains 13 residues. As DNA, the CDR3 is TGCAGTGCCCGGACAGGGAACACCGGGGAGCTGTTTTTT. It codes for CSARTGNTGELFF.

This clonotype has only a few counts. The CDR3 sequence: CASSLGGGANIQYF. CDR3 bases: TGTGCCAGCAGCTTAGGCGGAGGGGCTAACATTCAGTACTTC. The genes are TRBV7-2 and TRBJ2-4; tentatively, D is TRBD2 (6 bases). The CDR3 sequence is 14 residues long. Germline V lookup: CDR1 SGHTA, CDR2 FQGNSA. V was pared by 1 base and J by 7 bases, with 11 bases between.

This clonotype showed up many times. The chain is built from TRBV7-2 and TRBJ2-7; D is perhaps TRBD2 (6 bases). The germline CDR1 and CDR2 sequences are SGHTA and FQGNSA. V dropped 6 bases and J dropped 4 bases, with 16 bases sitting between them. The CDR3 length is 14 residues. CDR3 nucleotides: TGTGCCAGCAGTCGGTCCGGGGGATGGTACGAGCAGTACTTC. This gives the protein CASSRSGGWYEQYF.

The sample holds a few counts of this clonotype. The chain is built from TRBV4-1 and TRBJ1-1, with D hard to call. Trimming cost V 0 bases and J 7 bases, with 6 bases left between them. The CDR3 covers 12 residues. Germline V lookup: CDR1 MGHRA, CDR2 YSYEKL. The CDR3 nucleotides are TGCGCCAGCAGCCAAGATCTGGTTGAAGCTTTCTTT. Amino acid sequence: CASSQDLVEAFF.

In its sample, this clonotype was seen a few times. The chain is built from TRBV5-1 and TRBJ1-1, with D possibly being TRBD1 (5 bases). CDR3 length equals 15 residues. Germline assignment: CDR1 SGHRS and CDR2 YFSETQ. Trimming pared 3 bases from V and 1 base from J, leaving 13 bases between. The CDR3, as DNA: TGCGCCAGCAGCTCGGGACGGCTAGAGAACACTGAAGCTTTCTTT. The encoded protein is CASSSGRLENTEAFF.

The gene calls are TRBV4-1 and TRBJ2-5; D ambiguous. Germline V gene lookup returns CDR1 MGHRA and CDR2 YSYEKL. This CDR3 contains 13 residues. V lost 1 base and J lost 2, with 5 bases in between. CDR3 loop: CASSQVRQETQYF. For the CDR3, the DNA is TGCGCCAGCAGCCAAGTTCGGCAAGAGACCCAGTACTTC.

Note on this clonotype: At one end, the junction sequence differs from germline, possibly due to a read error. V is TRBV30 and J is TRBJ1-2; a possible D gene is TRBD1 (6 bases). The CDR3 runs 13 residues. Germline CDR1 is GTSNPN and CDR2 is SVGIG (reference sequence). In DNA form, the CDR3 reads TGTGCCTGGAGTGTACAACAGGGCTATGGCTGCACCTTC. Translation gives CAWSVQQGYGCTF.

The sample holds a few counts of this clonotype. The J gene is TRBJ2-4, the V gene TRBV7-8; 7 nucleotides align to TRBD2. Germline V gene sequence: CDR1 SGHVS, CDR2 FQNEAQ. The CDR3 length is 16 residues. Trimming removed 4 bases from V and 0 bases from J; junction bases left unmatched: 6. CDR3 nucleotides: TGTGCCAGCAGCTGGGGGACTAAACTAGCCAAAAACATTCAGTACTTC. As protein: CASSWGTKLAKNIQYF.

This clonotype was counted a few times. The rearrangement links TRBV7-9 to TRBJ1-1, with TRBD1 matching over 10 bases. The V gene end was trimmed by 5 bases and the J gene end by 0 bases; junction bases not matched to a gene: 3. Germline-derived CDR1 and CDR2 are SEHNR and FQNEAQ (reference sequence). The CDR3 sequence is 15 residues long. The CDR3: CASSETGGMNTEAFF. CDR3 bases: TGTGCCAGCAGCGAGACAGGGGGCATGAACACTGAAGCTTTCTTT.

This chain connects TRBV5-6 to TRBJ2-5; D perhaps matches TRBD2 (5 bases). The CDR3 length is 15 residues. The germline V and J ends were trimmed by 0 bases and 3 bases, with 12 bases remaining between them. Germline V gene lookup returns CDR1 SGHDT and CDR2 YYEEEE. The DNA for the CDR3 is TGTGCCAGCAGCTTGGAGATGCGGGTAAAAGAGACCCAGTACTTC. Translated: CASSLEMRVKETQYF.

This chain connects TRBV4-1 to TRBJ1-1; D not resolved. Germline CDR1 reads MGHRA; CDR2 reads YSYEKL. The CDR3 extends over 16 amino acids. Between the trimmed V and J ends, which lost 1 base and 3 bases, there was a span of 15 bases. The CDR3 nucleotides read TGCGCCAGCAGCCAAGCTCTCAGCAGCGCAGACACTGAAGCTTTCTTT. Protein product: CASSQALSSADTEAFF.

The chain has TRBV7-6 and TRBJ2-3; TRBD2 matches at 12 bases. Germline V gene sequence: CDR1 SGHVS, CDR2 FNYEAQ. This CDR3 comprises 16 residues. The V and J ends lost 4 bases and 2 bases, in that order; junction bases with no gene match: 4. As DNA, the CDR3 is TGTGCCAGCAGCTACAGACTAGCGGGGGCCACAGATACGCAGTATTTT. Its translation is CASSYRLAGATDTQYF.

This chain joins TRBV6-2 or TRBV6-3 and TRBJ1-5, with no clear D. CDR1 is MNHEY, CDR2 SVGEGT, per germline. Trimming removed 6 bases from V and 11 bases from J, with 14 bases in between. This CDR3 region has 12 residues. The CDR3 DNA sequence: TGTGCCAGCAGCTCGTACTCTCCCTCCCAGCATTTT. Its protein product is CASSSYSPSQHF.

This chain's CDR3 is CASTPRAGGFNEQFF. For the CDR3, the DNA is TGTGCCAGCACCCCCCGGGCGGGGGGGTTCAATGAGCAGTTCTTC. This chain joins TRBV12-3 or TRBV12-4 and TRBJ2-1; 9 positions match TRBD2. V was pared by 7 bases and J by 6 bases, with 10 bases of the junction left unmatched. CDR3 size: 15 residues.

This chain joins TRBV10-3 and TRBJ2-6; TRBD1 agrees at 9 bases. CDR3 length: 18 amino acids. The germline V gene encodes CDR1 ENHRY and CDR2 SYGVKD. Trimming removed 2 bases from V and 1 base from J; junction bases left unmatched: 6. Here the CDR3 DNA reads TGTGCCATCAGTGAGGGACAGGGGTCGAATTCTGGGGCCAACGTCCTGACTTTC. This encodes CAISEGQGSNSGANVLTF.

This clonotype was recorded many times. The chain links TRBV29-1 to TRBJ1-1; weak D call: TRBD1 (6 bases). The germline V and J ends were trimmed by 3 bases and 4 bases, with 12 bases remaining between them. The CDR3 length is 13 residues. The germline CDR1 and CDR2 sequences are SQVTM and ANQGSEA. CDR3 coding DNA: TGCAGCGTTGACACAGGGTCGTCCACTGAAGCTTTCTTT. Translated, it gives CSVDTGSSTEAFF.